This TCR beta chain was recorded in a study of blood T cell repertoires in COVID-19 (dated by TCRdb to 2019 to 2021). Some background on the complete study: The collaborator samples originated in the United States, Italy and Spain and spanned the acute and convalescent phases of COVID-19. The prospective study material was composed of cDNA or gDNA derived from T cells, B-cell-depleted T cells, or PBMCs. The dataset comprised deeply sampled blood TCRbeta repertoires from subjects exposed to, actively infected with, or recovered from COVID-19. The repertoires were made available in a free public database intended to serve as a resource for research on the immune response to SARS-CoV-2. Samples came from the ongoing ImmuneRACE study (first 160 participants) plus 1,254 subjects from 6 global collaborators. Nearly every sample came with metadata listing a de-identified subject ID, COVID-19 status, age in years and sex. Where available, HLA class I and class II types were taken from metadata supplied by the sample provider and were not determined by assay-based typing.

In the case of this clone: The specificity of this receptor is unknown. One base away there is no much larger clone; base qualities are not given.

One collaborating source in Seattle enrolled patients during active infection and followed them longitudinally through the course of disease. Each collaborating institution followed its own protocols to collect whole blood in K2EDTA tubes. For TCRbeta analysis, collaborators shipped samples as frozen whole blood, isolated PBMCs, or DNA extracted from either of those sample types. The CDR3 goes from the cysteine to the phenylalanine over 15 residues. Just the 45-base CDR3 DNA is kept, in frame starting at base 1. Sequences LGHNA (CDR1) and YSLEER (CDR2) are obtained from the germline V gene. At the junction V is shortened by 1 base and J by 6 bases; bases outside the gene matches: 6. TCRbeta CDR3 regions were amplified from genomic DNA using the immunoSEQ Assay, a bias-controlled multiplex PCR. In the authors' own workflow: The number of nucleated cells in each sample was estimated from the amplification of reference gene primers within the assay. To quantify the absolute abundance of each unique TCRbeta CDR3 rearrangement, sequence reads were collapsed and filtered. For each sample, productive Simpson clonality was calculated by taking the square root of Simpson's diversity index across productive rearrangements. TCRdb's version of the immuneACCESS table is confined to in-frame rearrangements and falls short of the full clone set. An unresolved V gene accounts for under half of the shortfall where checked; the remainder is of unknown origin. For V, J and clone size, that table is used; D and trimming come from the DNA. The sample table contains 350,000 to 400,000 clones; only one count was recorded for about 89% of them. Jointly, the top ten make up about 2.9% of the sample.

Overall study outcomes, separate from this receptor: Clinical and demographic metadata were provided uncurated, with the amount varying by source and participant.

The specimen sequenced was peripheral blood. This TCR was sampled from a woman in her 30s with COVID-19, enrolled during active disease. The chain joins TRBV4-3 to TRBJ1-5; 7 bases in the middle match TRBD1. The DNA sequence is TGCGCCAGCAGCCAAGGCATAGGGGGCACTCAGCCCCAGCATTTT. Translated, it gives CASSQGIGGTQPQHF.